Here is one TCR beta chain with its context. Its antigen is unknown. The sample comes from a study of regulatory and conventional T cells in RAG deficiency. General observations from the study: Shorter CDR3s in all patient subsets; >75% Treg-Tconv overlap in Omenn.

Profiling relied on immunoSEQ multiplex PCR, and the TCRdb table lists in-frame clones only, not all of them. There are approximately 30,000 clones in the sample; about 96% occur only once, and over 0.35% lies in the top ten. Genomic DNA came from blood conventional CD4+ T cells gated CD25-low CD127-high. The same sample was also studied in work on regulatory T cells. That study adds: The primer mix had 52 TRBV and 13 TRBJ primers.

Sequenced: CD25- CD4+ T cells sorted from blood. This clonotype originated in a human donor in good health.

The CDR3 spells CASSNPAGRQETQYF. CDR3 DNA: TGTGCCAGCAGCAACCCAGCGGGGAGGCAAGAGACCCAGTACTTC. The rearrangement joins TRBV7-2 to TRBJ2-5; the match to TRBD2 covers 7 bases. The CDR3 extends over 15 amino acids. With 5 bases clipped from V and 2 bases from J, the junction kept 8 bases outside the gene matches. CDR1 is SGHTA and CDR2 is FQGNSA in the germline V gene.